These 8 T cell receptor beta chains share one sample of origin, sequenced in a study of blood T cell repertoires in COVID-19. Assay: immunoSEQ multiplex PCR; the TCRdb copy retains only in-frame clones and omits some. This table has under 300,000 clones, around 90% appearing once. The sample was peripheral blood. The origin of the receptors is a woman aged 40 to 55 who had recovered from COVID-19.

As DNA, the CDR3 is TGTGCCAGCAGCGTGCGAGCGGGGGACAATGAGCAGTTCTTC. Protein: CASSVRAGDNEQFF. The V gene is TRBV3-1 (or the pseudogene TRBV3-2), the J gene TRBJ2-1; 8 nucleotides match TRBD2. Germline trimming cut 5 bases from V and 5 bases from J; bases unmatched to any gene: 5. The CDR3 is 14 residues long. CDR1 LGHDT and CDR2 YNNKEL come from the germline V gene (reference sequence).

The chain is built from TRBV5-4 and TRBJ1-6, with D possibly TRBD1 on 5 matching bases. The germline CDR1 and CDR2 sequences are SGHNT and YYREEE (reference sequence). The V end was cut by 4 bases, the J end by 0 bases, with 11 bases between. The CDR3 has 16 amino acids. The CDR3 loop reads CASSGDGSSYNSPLHF. The CDR3, as DNA: TGTGCCAGCAGCGGGGACGGGAGCTCCTATAATTCACCCCTCCACTTT. Supplemented by reference TRBV5-4 and TRBJ1-6, the full variable domain reads ETGVTQSPTHLIKTRGQQVTLRCSSQSGHNTVSWYQQALGQGPQFIFQYYREEENGRGNFPPRFSGLQFPNYSSELNVNALELDDSALYLCASSGDGSSYNSPLHFGNGTRLTVT.

The chain employs TRBV19 and TRBJ1-2, with 7 bases fitting TRBD1. The CDR3 length is 15 residues. J gave up 0 bases and V 5 bases, and 6 bases lay outside the gene matches. The germline V gene encodes CDR1 LNHDA and CDR2 SQIVND (reference sequence). CDR3: CASSPRTGSNYGYTF. The DNA for the CDR3 is TGTGCCAGTAGTCCAAGGACAGGCTCTAACTATGGCTACACCTTC.

The V gene is TRBV28, the J gene TRBJ1-5; D call uncertain. Trimming removed 2 bases at V and 4 bases at J, with 18 bases between. This CDR3 contains 17 residues. CDR1 and CDR2 (germline): MDHEN, SYDVKM. In DNA, the CDR3 is TGTGCCAGCAGTTTACAGCGGTCAGGCTTTAAAAATCAGCCCCAGCATTTT. Translating it yields CASSLQRSGFKNQPQHF.

This clone was seen just once. This sequence joins TRBV7-2 and TRBJ2-3; 11 positions match TRBD2. Losses at the gene ends were 5 bases for V and 0 bases for J; bases not matched to a gene: 4. The V gene's germline CDR1 is SGHTA and CDR2 FQGNSA. The CDR3 consists of 16 residues. CDR3 protein: CASSLGLAASTDTQYF. The CDR3 nucleotides are TGTGCCAGCAGCCTGGGACTAGCGGCTAGCACAGATACGCAGTATTTT.

V is TRBV24-1 and J is TRBJ2-2, with TRBD1 as a possible D gene (6 bases). This CDR3 comprises 15 residues. The V end lost 4 bases, the J end lost 5 bases, and 13 bases lay between the germline ends. CDR1 is KGHDR, CDR2 SFDVKD, per germline. The CDR3 nucleotides read TGTGCCACCAGTGACAACGGACAGATTACCGGGGAGCTGTTTTTT. Its translation is CATSDNGQITGELFF.

The chain joins TRBV29-1 to TRBJ2-1, with D maybe TRBD1 (5 bases). This CDR3 spans 13 amino acids. The V end lost 0 bases, the J end lost 5 bases, and 8 bases lay between the germline ends. Germline CDR1 reads SQVTM; CDR2 reads ANQGSEA. CDR3 nucleotide sequence: TGCAGCGTTGAAGAAGACAGCCACAATGAGCAGTTCTTC. As protein: CSVEEDSHNEQFF.

This rearrangement joins TRBV3-1 (or the pseudogene TRBV3-2) to TRBJ1-4, with D unresolved. From germline, CDR1 is LGHDT and CDR2 YNNKEL (reference sequence). The V and J ends lost 4 bases and 8 bases respectively, with 14 bases between them. This CDR3 is 14 amino acids long. CDR3 in DNA: TGTGCCAGCAGCCCCTCGGGAGGGAACGAAAAACTGTTTTTT. Amino acids: CASSPSGGNEKLFF.